One and the same sample provided the 4 T cell receptor beta chains below, sequenced in a study of blood T cells in healthy people across ages. Next came a second PCR, run for about 7 to 12 cycles, which used a sample-barcoded 5' primer along with a J-beta primer mix. TCRdb itself ran the 5' RACE reads through MiXCR, one entry per CDR3 protein. Of 1.5 million to 1.9 million distinct CDR3 sequences listed, 40% to 45% are singletons. The sample taken for sequencing was blood. Receptors were obtained from a young woman in good health.

The chain employs TRBV27 and TRBJ1-2, with TRBD1 as a possible D gene (6 bases). Germline values: CDR1 MNHEY, CDR2 SMNVEV (reference sequence). The V end lost 0 bases, the J end lost 7 bases, and 21 bases lay between the germline ends. The CDR3 loop spans 17 amino acids. The DNA of the CDR3 is TGTGCCAGCAGTTTATCGCCCCCGGGGGCGGGGCGTTTTGGCTACACCTTC. Translation gives CASSLSPPGAGRFGYTF.

This clonotype was counted once. CDR3 DNA sequence: TGTGCCAGCAGTTACGGCGACAGGGTAATAGATAATTCACCCCTCCACTTT. Translation gives CASSYGDRVIDNSPLHF. The rearrangement links TRBV6-5 to TRBJ1-6; TRBD1 matches 7 bases. Germline assignment: CDR1 MNHEY and CDR2 SVGAGI. This CDR3 contains 17 residues. The trim removed 2 bases at V and 5 bases at J, leaving 9 bases unmatched.

V gene TRBV5-1 combines with J gene TRBJ2-3; D remains unclear. V lost 3 bases and J lost 7, with 6 bases in between. The CDR3 is made up of 11 amino acids. Germline-derived CDR1 and CDR2 are SGHRS and YFSETQ. The CDR3 bases are TGCGCCAGCAGCTCCCGTTATACGCAGTATTTT. Translation: CASSSRYTQYF. Full variable domain (outside the CDR3, taken from reference TRBV5-1 and TRBJ2-3): KAGVTQTPRYLIKTRGQQVTLSCSPISGHRSVSWYQQTPGQGLQFLFEYFSETQRNKGNFPGRFSGRQFSNSRSEMNVSTLELGDSALYLCASSSRYTQYFGPGTRLTVL.

The chain carries TRBV20-1 and TRBJ2-5, with D possibly matching TRBD1 (6 bases). The closer fit of TRBJ2-7 to the DNA end suggests the J call may be wrong. Germline CDR1 is DFQATT and CDR2 is SNEGSKA (reference sequence). This CDR3 is built from 14 residues. The CDR3 DNA follows: TGCAGTGCTTCGGACAGCGGAGGCTCCTACGAGCAGTACTTC. Protein sequence: CSASDSGGSYEQYF.